This T cell receptor beta chain was documented in a study of CD8 T cells in ankylosing spondylitis. Study-wide points: Reports say disease-linked clones showed up significantly more in matched ankylosing spondylitis synovial fluid. Both synovial fluid and blood in reactive arthritis had previously been reported to carry some motif variants. Roughly 8 highly homologous variants formed a TCR beta motif that appeared characteristic of ankylosing spondylitis blood.

This clonotype was recorded many times. The antigen remains undetermined. The CDR3 length is 16 residues. V lost 6 bases, J lost 3 bases, and 7 bases stayed unmatched. Each TCR beta library was made by quantitative 5'-RACE that incorporated molecular barcodes. TCRdb re-derived calls from the 5' RACE reads in MiXCR, one entry per CDR3 protein. The sample records a few hundred thousand distinct CDR3 sequences, 11% being singletons. This chain links TRBV12-3 or TRBV12-4 with TRBJ2-3; 12 bases fit TRBD1. Material for sequencing was blood, either unsorted or a sorted T cell fraction (not recorded which). This receptor was identified in a female donor with ankylosing spondylitis or in good health (not recorded which). The CDR3 loop is CASSLPGQGATDTQYF. In nucleotides, the CDR3 is TGTGCCAGCAGCTTACCGGGACAGGGGGCTACAGATACGCAGTATTTT.